This T cell receptor beta chain was sequenced for a study of cytomegalovirus exposure and HLA in healthy donors (dated by TCRdb to 2016 to 2017). With regard to the full study: An earlier analysis of about 560 of the donors reported approximately 300 Gb of sequence data and 90 million to 120 million unique TCR beta sequences obtained from around 190 million T cells. Because of strong linkage in the cohort, roughly five DR-DQ haplotypes were treated as single units for association and clustering. A later analysis re-examined previously published TCR beta repertoires from about 670 donors and added high-resolution HLA genotyping to investigate patterns of TCR occurrence. Approximately 300 gigabases of sequencing data and tens of millions of unique TCR sequences made up an early release that covered approximately 650 HLA-typed donors. The T cell repertoires of 666 subjects were profiled by immunosequencing and related to cytomegalovirus serostatus. Alongside the repertoire data, information on donor age, sex, ethnicity and CMV serostatus was compiled. Genome-wide SNP genotypes for about three fifths of the roughly 670 donors were used in a later genetic analysis, which treated that subset as a discovery cohort. Of the roughly 400 genotyped donors, about 80% fell in the genetic ancestry cluster associated with self-reported Caucasian donors. Rather than drawing on any new phenotypic data, the later analysis identified candidate immune exposures from TCR beta sequences and the way those sequences occurred across donors. The study aimed to test whether signatures of past pathogen exposure could be identified by cataloging public T cell receptors. Every discovery cohort repertoire had been produced on one sequencing platform. To predict cytomegalovirus infection status, the study brought together high-throughput TCR immunosequencing, statistical association of individual TCRs with disease status, and machine learning. Among a few hundred genotyped donors of the cohort, an average of around 240,000 unique TCR beta nucleotide sequences were sequenced per donor, 15% to 20% of them non-productive. To decide whether each TCR beta V gene segment behaved as functional or pseudogenic, an earlier analysis of some 600 of the donors relied on high-throughput TCR beta sequencing. The number of typed donors differed by locus: about 620-640 for A, B, C, DRB1 and DQB1; about 520 for DQA1; 606 for DPA1; and some 430 for DPB1. HLA typing covered class I and class II loci at four-digit resolution. A separate validation cohort of 100 to 150 different subjects was used in addition to the 666-subject first cohort.

The CDR3 holds 16 amino acids from the cysteine to the phenylalanine. Only the CDR3 region is kept as DNA, spanning 48 bases read in frame from base 1. Trimming leaves V shorter by 7 bases and J shorter by 6 bases, with the junction holding 13 bases beyond the gene matches. The germline V gene supplies CDR1 SGHRS and CDR2 YFSETQ. Libraries were constructed by the immunoSEQ multiplex PCR assay. A mixture of 60 forward primers for TCR Vbeta segments and 13 reverse primers for TCR Jbeta segments was used in the multiplex PCR. A multiplex PCR assay on genomic DNA amplified the CDR3 region of rearranged TCR beta genes. The Illumina HiSeq System was used to sequence the amplified TCR beta libraries as 87-base-pair reads. Processing in the source paper ran as follows. A later analysis counted tens of millions of unique TCR beta chains across the 666 repertoires, and approximately 11 million of these chains were shared by at least two donors. A nearest-neighbor algorithm error-corrected the raw reads and collapsed the reads into unique sequences, merging closely related sequences to remove PCR and sequencing errors. To assign V, D and J gene segments, CDR3 sequences were aligned to IMGT reference sequences. For a sequence to be retained, at least a six-nucleotide match to both a V gene segment and a J gene segment was required. A rearrangement was called productive if the CDR3 had no stop codons and remained in frame with V and J, and every other rearrangement was called non-productive. CDR3 was defined according to IMGT convention as the region running from the second conserved V-encoded cysteine to the conserved J-encoded phenylalanine. In an earlier analysis of 500 to 650 of the donors, sequences lacking an unambiguous match to a single V gene segment were excluded. In an earlier analysis of 587 of the donors, a V segment was called functional when productive rearrangements were above 56.7%, and segregating when the standard deviation between donors exceeded 5%. A statistical classification framework was built for diagnosing cytomegalovirus status from the catalog of TCR beta chain sequences. In a later analysis, V and J genes were assigned by comparing TCR nucleotide sequences against IMGT/GENE-DB human TR gene sequences. A later analysis assigned CDR3 sequences and most-parsimonious VDJ recombination scenarios with the TCRdist pipeline. In a later analysis, each TCR beta chain was defined by its CDR3 amino acid sequence together with its V-gene family, and reads lacking a unique V-gene family were excluded. In a later analysis, around 650 highly shared, low-generation-probability nucleotide sequences were removed to address suspected cross-contamination and a sequencing artifact. A later analysis calculated a clonal expansion index for each public chain from normalized within-repertoire ranks of inferred template counts. A later analysis computed generation probabilities with a VDJ recombination model fitted to out-of-frame rearrangements, and checked the results against IGoR. In a later analysis, hypergeometric tests were used to score TCR-TCR, TCR-HLA and TCR-CMV co-occurrence, with a repertoire-size bias correction applied to TCR pairs. In a later analysis, false discovery rates were estimated by permuting HLA or CMV assignments 20 times. A later analysis grouped co-occurring TCRs with DBSCAN, adding TCRdist sequence similarity when clustering within HLA-allele-positive subsets. Repertoires with fewer than 30,000 or more than 120,000 public chains were left out of co-occurrence clustering, as were a few repertoires with anomalous nucleotide sharing. Held by TCRdb, this immuneACCESS table contains in-frame sequences only and omits some clones. Under half of the omission traces to an unresolved V gene where checked; the cause of the rest is unknown. From that table come the V and J calls and clone size; the DNA was used to work out D and trimming. The sample yields some 100,000 clones; about 76% were counted once. The leading ten clones occupy 12% of the sample.

Study-wide conclusions, independent of this receptor: An association between a missense DCLRE1C variant and V-gene and J-gene trimming of TCR beta chains was found in a later genetic analysis and replicated in an independent cohort. Because counts were too low, about 18 rarely observed V segments, including chromosome 9 orphons, were left out of the earlier analysis of approximately 500 of the donors. Correlated functional status among segregating V segments might be attributable to linkage disequilibrium, but an unknown experimental factor could not be ruled out. Roughly uniform sequencing depth across donors was assumed in presence/absence analyses, although this assumption may not hold. In vitro tests confirmed that a few of the cytomegalovirus-associated TCR beta chains recognize cytomegalovirus antigens. Most CMV-associated TCR beta chains appeared to be HLA-restricted in a later analysis, and the HLA associations seemed to be driven largely by CMV exposure. For the cohort, immune exposure information was limited to CMV serostatus. The authors suggested that the approach could potentially be generalized to other disease states and immunological phenotypes. In the study, some 160 TCR beta chains were listed as associated with cytomegalovirus. A later analysis associated about 17,000 TCR beta sequences with specific HLA alleles at a false discovery rate of 0.05. A group of highly shared sequence variants was considered likely to be a technical artifact of the sequencing pipeline. In a later analysis, HLA-associated TCR beta chains showed more clonal expansion and lower generation probabilities than non-associated chains that were equally common. In both the original and validation cohorts, the classifier was reported to diagnose cytomegalovirus status with high specificity and sensitivity. Across donors, most TCR sequences were observed very rarely, whereas some public TCRs were present in many individuals. The cohort was sequenced for TCR beta chains only, and without alpha or paired-chain data the features that could be detected were limited. A later analysis reported that several top co-occurrence clusters appeared linked to parvovirus B19, influenza, CMV and Epstein-Barr virus. A further reported finding was that TCR beta sequences accurately predicted the HLA-A and HLA-B alleles for most subjects in the first cohort. Because HLA typing was unavailable for some donors at each locus, only the typed subset was used in association tests. Strong co-occurrence of HLA alleles, especially DR and DQ, made assigning TCR associations to individual alleles difficult. According to a later analysis, TCR association rates differed among HLA loci, with DRB1 alleles showing the most associated TCRs and HLA-C alleles showing the fewest. According to a later genetic analysis, donors in an Asian-associated ancestry cluster had fewer N-insertions in productive TCRs than the roughly 660-donor mean. The 87-base-pair reads could not distinguish some IMGT-functional V segments, including TRBV6-2 and TRBV6-3, so those segments were excluded. Broadly in line with IMGT annotations, most TCR beta V segments showed up in productive rearrangements about 90% or about 30% of the time in an earlier analysis of 450 to 750 of the donors.

Comments on this clone: Its antigen is still unknown. Base quality data are lacking; no much larger clone is found one base away.

In total, roughly 670 healthy bone marrow donors made up the cohort. All cohort members were sampled while nominally healthy, although unrecorded immune exposures were likely present. The donor was CMV seropositive and belonged to the group of some 290 seropositive cohort members. A peripheral blood sample was collected from each donor, and TCR beta sequencing was performed on peripheral blood mononuclear cells. The Qiagen DNeasy Blood Extraction Kit was used to extract genomic DNA from the blood cell samples. The sequenced material came from PBMCs. The chain uses TRBV5-1 and TRBJ2-2, with TRBD2 matching 9 junction bases. The clonotype originates from a woman in her thirties or forties in good health and CMV-seropositive. The sequenced DNA: TGCGCCAGCGCCCACGCGGGGGGGCCGTCGGCCGGGGAGCTGTTTTTT. This codes for CASAHAGGPSAGELFF.